This T cell receptor (beta chain) was obtained from a study of cytomegalovirus exposure and HLA in healthy donors. As regards this clone: Its antigen remains unidentified.

PCR used 60 Vbeta primers and 13 Jbeta primers. The repertoire was sequenced with immunoSEQ multiplex PCR; TCRdb's copy has only in-frame clones and lacks some. This sample has fewer than 200,000 clones, with 82% found just once. This CDR3 is built from 15 residues. The ends were cut back, 1 base at V and 4 bases at J, with 13 bases in the middle. Germline CDR1 is MGHDK and CDR2 is SYGVNS. General observations from the study: Later analysis demonstrated an association between a missense DCLRE1C variant and TCR beta V- and J-gene trimming.

Healthy donors of bone marrow made up the group. The clonotype originates from a woman aged 18-30 years in good health and CMV-seronegative. The sample taken for sequencing was PBMCs. The rearrangement joins TRBV25-1 to TRBJ1-1; no clear D. CDR3 sequence reads: CASSEFVVGSTEAFF. In nucleotides, the CDR3 is TGTGCCAGCAGTGAATTTGTGGTGGGGAGCACTGAAGCTTTCTTT. The full variable domain, completed using reference TRBV25-1 and TRBJ1-1, is EADIYQTPRYLVIGTGKKITLECSQTMGHDKMYWYQQDPGMELHLIHYSYGVNSTEKGDLSSESTVSRIRTEHFPLTLESARPSHTSQYLCASSEFVVGSTEAFFGQGTRLTVV.